This entry concerns a single T cell receptor (beta chain). The sample originates from a study of blood T cell repertoires in COVID-19. Libraries were prepared by immunoSEQ multiplex PCR; TCRdb keeps only in-frame clonotypes and omits some of them. There are roughly 220,000 clones in the sample; 80% to 90% occur only once, and roughly 4.6% lies in the top ten. Germline V gives CDR1 MNHNS, CDR2 SASEGT. The CDR3 runs to 17 residues. Trimming took 6 bases from V and 1 from J, leaving 21 bases between them. The origin of this receptor is a woman aged 55-69 years who had recovered from COVID-19. Sequenced: peripheral blood. The V and J genes are TRBV6-1 and TRBJ2-5; no definite D call. The CDR3 coding sequence is TGTGCCAGCAGCGAACCCCTCGTTAGTAGCTCCCAAGAGACCCAGTACTTC. This encodes CASSEPLVSSSQETQYF.